This is a list of T cell receptor beta chains from one sample in a study of blood T cell repertoires in COVID-19. Profiled with immunoSEQ multiplex PCR; TCRdb holds only in-frame clones, not every one. Of around 380,000 clones listed, approximately 80% are singletons. The sample consisted of peripheral blood. The receptors were gathered from a human donor with acute or convalescent COVID-19. The donor label of this sample is uncertain. CDR3s leave out the opening cysteine and the closing phenylalanine or tryptophan. Each record gives: V gene, J gene, CDR3 length, CDR3 protein.

TRBV2	TRBJ1-3	9	AIPFRSTIY
TRBV14	TRBJ1-6	14	ASSQIRGFNNSPLH
TRBV11-2	TRBJ1-3	12	ASSLYVAGNTIY
TRBV5-4	TRBJ1-6	12	ASSLDRLNSPLH
TRBV20-1	TRBJ1-4	12	SASRQSTNEKLF
TRBV19	TRBJ2-3	10	ARTPGTDTQY
TRBV30	TRBJ1-1	11	AWRGGARTEAF
TRBV3-1/TRBV3-2	TRBJ1-3	12	ASSPDSLGNTIY
TRBV7-8	TRBJ1-1	13	ASSLALGANTEAF
TRBV30	TRBJ1-1	10	AWSVQGFEAF
TRBV5-6	TRBJ2-1	13	ASSGGLASYNEQF
TRBV29-1	TRBJ1-3	14	SVEEGGQGLGNTIY
TRBV6-5	TRBJ2-4	9	ASSGGGSVN
TRBV6-5	TRBJ1-2	12	ASSTGTGNYGYT
TRBV2	TRBJ1-5	12	ASSGQGANQPQH
TRBV30	TRBJ1-4	13	AWSGQGPFDEKLF
TRBV30	TRBJ1-1	9	AWSAGSEAF
TRBV28	TRBJ1-1	10	ATNGGGFEAF
TRBV12-5	TRBJ2-1	15	ASGSYLAGGQYNEQF
TRBV3-1/TRBV3-2	TRBJ2-3	15	ASSRGRTGLVTDTQY
TRBV20-1	TRBJ1-2	7	STGVGYT
TRBV7-9	TRBJ2-7	11	ASTLGTPYEQY
TRBV10-2	TRBJ2-7	13	ASRDRGAYTYEQY
TRBV19	TRBJ2-1	12	ASKRVSSYNEQF
TRBV27	TRBJ1-6	13	ASRWRRLDNSPLH
TRBV3-1/TRBV3-2	TRBJ2-6	13	ASSQGQSGANVLT
TRBV5-4	TRBJ1-6	13	ASSLAGTGYSPLH
TRBV29-1	TRBJ1-2	12	SAGRQVEDYGYT
TRBV10-1	TRBJ2-3	15	ASSVGTGPLEPDTQY
TRBV2	TRBJ2-7	10	ASRDTAYEQY
TRBV30	TRBJ1-2	12	ASQRGGAMGGYT
TRBV6-5	TRBJ2-2	12	ASKRTGNTGELF
TRBV19	TRBJ2-7	13	ASSSLTGGPYEQY
TRBV5-8	TRBJ1-5	13	ASSQGRLRNQPQH
TRBV7-2	TRBJ1-3	12	ASSLAQGGNTIY
TRBV5-6	TRBJ1-1	11	ASSLSMNTEAF
TRBV7-2	TRBJ2-1	14	ASSLIATQKNNEQF
TRBV6-5	TRBJ1-2	12	ASSYEQTNYGYT
TRBV27	TRBJ2-3	13	ASSWTSGGTDTQY
TRBV18	TRBJ1-1	15	ASSQSGQGGLWAEAF
TRBV30	TRBJ2-2	13	AWSVLGQGTGELF